These 12 T cell receptor beta chains came from one sample sequenced in a study of CXCR3-negative and CXCR3-positive naive CD8 T cells. UMI-labeled 5' RACE yielded the TRB cDNA libraries. TCRdb derives one entry per CDR3 protein from the 5' RACE reads, leaving out DNA. The data include roughly 48,000 distinct CDR3 sequences; the top ten clones carry approximately 15%. The sample consisted of memory CD8+ T cells from blood. The receptors were sampled from a human donor in good health. Some clones in this sample may be carry-over from other donors' samples.

The chain couples TRBV29-1 to TRBJ1-1. The V gene's germline CDR1 is SQVTM and CDR2 ANQGSEA. CDR3 length: 11 residues. The CDR3 loop is CSVEHNTEAFF.

The chain recombines TRBV20-1 with TRBJ2-5; TCRdb reports TRBD1, a call that lacks DNA to check it against. This CDR3 has 17 residues. CDR1 DFQATT and CDR2 SNEGSKA come from the germline V gene (reference sequence). CDR3 region: CSAIKLATGTGIETQYF.

The rearrangement joins TRBV27 to TRBJ2-1; the D call from TCRdb, TRBD2, cannot be confirmed without DNA. Germline V gene lookup returns CDR1 MNHEY and CDR2 SMNVEV (reference sequence). The CDR3 spans 14 residues. The CDR3 spells CASSFGLVGNEQFF.

The rearrangement links TRBV2 to TRBJ2-3. From germline, CDR1 is SNHLY and CDR2 FYNNEI. The CDR3 is made up of 12 amino acids. The chain's CDR3 is CASSVPTDTQYF.

J is TRBJ2-3 and V is TRBV6-4; TCRdb lists TRBD2, though no DNA is available to test this call. This CDR3 has 15 residues. In germline, CDR1 is MRHNA, CDR2 SNTAGT. CDR3 in amino acids: CASSDSGGRADTQYF.

V usage is TRBV20-1 and J usage is TRBJ2-1; TCRdb's D call, TRBD2, is unchecked because there is no DNA. CDR1 is DFQATT, CDR2 SNEGSKA, per germline (reference sequence). This CDR3 region has 14 residues. CDR3: CSARGLAGYNEQFF.

The chain uses TRBV5-1 and TRBJ2-1; TCRdb proposes TRBD1, but this gene call is untestable without DNA. The CDR3 runs 16 residues. Germline V gene data show CDR1 as SGHRS and CDR2 as YFSETQ. Here the CDR3 reads CASSLDPGGPGDEQFF.

V and J are TRBV4-1 and TRBJ2-1; TCRdb gives TRBD2 as the D gene, but with no DNA this cannot be confirmed. Germline loops: CDR1 MGHRA, CDR2 YSYEKL. This CDR3 comprises 17 residues. CDR3 sequence reads: CASSQLGMLAGDNEQFF.

The rearrangement joins TRBV10-3 to TRBJ1-1; lacking DNA, the TRBD1 call made by TCRdb goes unchecked. CDR1 is ENHRY and CDR2 is SYGVKD in the germline V gene. The CDR3 covers 13 residues. The CDR3 loop is CAIRSGDNLEAFF.

This rearrangement joins TRBV7-2 to TRBJ2-1; TCRdb designates TRBD2, a call that cannot be tested without DNA. The CDR3 sequence is 15 residues long. In germline, CDR1 is SGHTA, CDR2 FQGNSA. The CDR3 reads CASSLIERVAREQFF.

This chain connects TRBV28 to TRBJ2-1; the TRBD1 assignment by TCRdb is unverifiable without DNA. Per germline, CDR1 MDHEN and CDR2 SYDVKM. The CDR3 is 15 residues long. The CDR3 sequence is CASSLEGDRDNEQFF.

This chain joins TRBV5-1 and TRBJ2-1; TCRdb gives TRBD2 as the D gene, but with no DNA this cannot be confirmed. Per germline, CDR1 SGHRS and CDR2 YFSETQ. The CDR3 is made up of 14 amino acids. This CDR3 reads CASSLAGGNNEQFF.